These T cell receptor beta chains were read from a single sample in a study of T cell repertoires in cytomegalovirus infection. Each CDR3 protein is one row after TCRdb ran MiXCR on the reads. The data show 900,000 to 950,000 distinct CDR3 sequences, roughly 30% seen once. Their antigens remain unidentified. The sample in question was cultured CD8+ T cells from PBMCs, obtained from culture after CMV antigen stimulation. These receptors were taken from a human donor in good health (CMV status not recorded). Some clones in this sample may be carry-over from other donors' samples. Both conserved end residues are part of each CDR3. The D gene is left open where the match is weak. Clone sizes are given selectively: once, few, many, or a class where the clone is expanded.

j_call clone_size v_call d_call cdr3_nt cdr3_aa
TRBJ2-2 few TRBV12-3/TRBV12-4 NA TGTGCCAGCAGTTTAGTTGGCTATCCCGGGGAGCTGTTTTTT CASSLVGYPGELFF
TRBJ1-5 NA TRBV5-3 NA TGTGCCAGCAGCTTGTCGGGGGAGGGGGTGCCCCAGCATTTT CASSLSGEGVPQHF
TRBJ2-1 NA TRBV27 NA TGTGCCAGCTCACGCGGGGGCCCACACAATGAGCAGTTCTTC CASSRGGPHNEQFF
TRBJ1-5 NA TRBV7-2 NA TGTGCCAGCAGCTTATTGGGGGCGCGGGTTCCCAATCAGCCCCAGCATTTT CASSLLGARVPNQPQHF
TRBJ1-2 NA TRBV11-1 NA TGTGCCAGCAGCTTTGGGAGCTCCGGAGGCTACACCTTC CASSFGSSGGYTF
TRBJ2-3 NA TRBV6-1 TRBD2 TGTGCCAGCAGTGCCCCCGGGACTAGCGTAACAGATACGCAGTATTTT CASSAPGTSVTDTQYF
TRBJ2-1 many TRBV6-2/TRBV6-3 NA TGTGCCAGCAGTACGACAGTCTACAATGAGCAGTTCTTC CASSTTVYNEQFF
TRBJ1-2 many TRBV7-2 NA TGTGCCAGCAGCTTGCCGGGTTCAGCTCGGGGCTACACCTTC CASSLPGSARGYTF
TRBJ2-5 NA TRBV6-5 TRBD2 TGTGCCAGCGGCGGGGGGTGGGGGACCCAGTACTTC CASGGGWGTQYF
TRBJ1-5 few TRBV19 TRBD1 TGTGCCAGTAGTATAACGGGACAGGGCGGACAGCCCCAGCATTTT CASSITGQGGQPQHF
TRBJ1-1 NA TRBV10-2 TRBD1 TGCGCCAGCAGTGGTGGACAGGGGGCGAACACTGAAGCTTTCTTT CASSGGQGANTEAFF
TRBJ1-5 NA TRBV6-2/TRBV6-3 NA TGTGCCAGCAGTTACCCGAGGAGCAATCAGCCCCAGCATTTT CASSYPRSNQPQHF
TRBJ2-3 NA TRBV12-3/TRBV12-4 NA TGTGCCAGCAGGGAGATCGGGGCCGTGAAGACAGATACGCAGTATTTT CASREIGAVKTDTQYF
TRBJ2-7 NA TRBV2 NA TGTACCACCACGAGGTCTTATAGAGACGTTGCCTACGAGCAGTACTTC CTTTRSYRDVAYEQYF
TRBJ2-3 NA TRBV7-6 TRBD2 TGTGCCAGCACCCGTGGCGGGGGAGCGTTGGATACGCAGTATTTT CASTRGGGALDTQYF
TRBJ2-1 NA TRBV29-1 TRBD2 TGCAGCGGAAGCGGGGGGGGGTACAATGAGCAGTTCTTC CSGSGGGYNEQFF